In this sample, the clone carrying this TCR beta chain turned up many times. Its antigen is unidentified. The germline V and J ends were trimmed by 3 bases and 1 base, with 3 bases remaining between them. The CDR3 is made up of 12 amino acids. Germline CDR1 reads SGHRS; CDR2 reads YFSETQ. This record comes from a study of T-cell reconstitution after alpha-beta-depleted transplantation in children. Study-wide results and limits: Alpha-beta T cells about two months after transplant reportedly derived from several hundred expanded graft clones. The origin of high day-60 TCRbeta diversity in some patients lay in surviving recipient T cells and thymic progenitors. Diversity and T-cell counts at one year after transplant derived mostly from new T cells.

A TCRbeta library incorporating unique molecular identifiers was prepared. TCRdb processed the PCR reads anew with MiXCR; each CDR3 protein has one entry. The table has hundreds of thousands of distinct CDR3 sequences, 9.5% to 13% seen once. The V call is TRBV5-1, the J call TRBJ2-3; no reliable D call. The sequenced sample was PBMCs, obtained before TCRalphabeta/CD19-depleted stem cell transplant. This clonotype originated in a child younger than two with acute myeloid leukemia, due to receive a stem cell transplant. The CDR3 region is CASSYGTDTQYF. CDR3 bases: TGCGCCAGCAGCTACGGCACAGATACGCAGTATTTT.